This T cell receptor beta chain was retrieved from a study of brain T cells in children with intractable seizures (dated by TCRdb to 2020 to 2022). Context from the whole study: As a first screen for immune gene transcripts, resected brain tissue from approximately 54 pediatric epilepsy surgery cases was run on a NanoString immunology panel. Eight of the 12 selected surgery cases also had pre-surgery blood sequenced, which left four cases with brain tissue only. The paper as a whole reports these results and caveats: The patients' HCMV serostatus was not known, and viral specificity was inferred solely from CDR3 sequence similarity. Sequencing depth differed between pre- and post-surgery blood, so clones missing from the pre-surgery sample may reflect undersampling.

The label giving this sample's time point can be read as: resected brain tissue, or blood drawn just prior to surgery. Surgery cases with the highest brain T cell transcript signatures were selected for TCR beta chain sequencing of brain tissue and, where available, blood. Prior to surgery, the patients had been treated with at least one anti-epileptic drug. TCR-sequenced patients were children with drug-resistant epilepsy due to tuberous sclerosis complex, focal cortical dysplasia, Rasmussen encephalitis or hemimegalencephaly. Blood samples were collected immediately before the epilepsy surgery. The Monarch genomic DNA purification kit was used to extract bulk genomic DNA from unsorted brain tissue and from whole blood. Including the terminal cysteine and phenylalanine, the CDR3 comprises 13 residues. Kept here is only the CDR3 DNA, which spans 39 bases and is read in frame from base 1. CDR1 and CDR2 are drawn from the germline V gene: SGDLS, YYNGEE. Trimming takes 4 bases off V and 3 bases off J; junction bases not matched to a gene: 3.

The immunoSEQ assay was applied to genomic DNA to generate the TCR beta chain sequences. Processing in the source paper ran as follows. Any CDR3 sequence that did not begin with the conserved framework cysteine at position 104 was removed by hand. Clonality was calculated as one minus the normalized Shannon's Diversity Index, with values ranging from 0 (maximal diversity) to 1 (oligoclonal). Chi-squared comparison-of-proportions tests assessed whether the same CDR3 differed in frequency between samples, such as brain versus blood. Public clonotypes were identified by searching immuneACCESS, and similarity to known antiviral clonotypes was assessed with the VDJdb browser. Sourced from immuneACCESS, this table was stored by TCRdb with only in-frame sequences that have V and J called. A share of the clones is absent; for the studies checked, an unresolved V gene accounts for under half, and the remainder has no known explanation. The DNA was the basis for D and trimming; V, J and clone size are from that table. This sample holds roughly 64,000 clones; about 96% were observed only once. Roughly 0.4% of the sample is in the top ten clones.

A word on this clone: Its antigen is unknown. Base qualities are not recorded, but no much larger clone differs from it by a single base.

This chain is built from TRBV9 and TRBJ1-1; 7 bases in the middle match TRBD1. The sequence was collected from a boy in the first two years of life with focal cortical dysplasia and intractable seizures. Specimen: peripheral blood, collected at surgery. At the DNA level, the sequence is TGTGCCAGCAGCCTAACAGGGGACACTGAAGCTTTCTTT. Translated, this is CASSLTGDTEAFF.